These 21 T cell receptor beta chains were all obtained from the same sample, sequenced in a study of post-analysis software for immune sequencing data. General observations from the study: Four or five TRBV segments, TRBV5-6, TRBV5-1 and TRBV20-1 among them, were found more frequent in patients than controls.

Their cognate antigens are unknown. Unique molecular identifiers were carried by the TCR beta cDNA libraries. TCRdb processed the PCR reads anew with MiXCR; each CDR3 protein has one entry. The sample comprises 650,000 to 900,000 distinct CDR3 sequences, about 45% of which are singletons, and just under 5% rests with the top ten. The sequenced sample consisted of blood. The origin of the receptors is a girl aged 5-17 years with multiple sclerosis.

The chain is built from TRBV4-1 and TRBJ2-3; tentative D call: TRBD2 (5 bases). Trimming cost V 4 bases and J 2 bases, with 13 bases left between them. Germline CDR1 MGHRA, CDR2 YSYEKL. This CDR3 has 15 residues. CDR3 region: CASSPGAGLTDTQYF. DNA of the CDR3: TGCGCCAGCAGCCCAGGCGCGGGCCTCACAGATACGCAGTATTTT.

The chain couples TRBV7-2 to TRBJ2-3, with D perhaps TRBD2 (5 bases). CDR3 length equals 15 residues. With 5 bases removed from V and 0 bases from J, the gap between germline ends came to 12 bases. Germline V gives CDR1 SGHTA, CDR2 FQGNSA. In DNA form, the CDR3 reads TGTGCCAGCAGCCCGAGCGGAAAAAGCACAGATACGCAGTATTTT. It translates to CASSPSGKSTDTQYF. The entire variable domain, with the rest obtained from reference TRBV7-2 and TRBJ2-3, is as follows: GAGVSQSPSNKVTEKGKDVELRCDPISGHTALYWYRQSLGQGLEFLIYFQGNSAPDKSGLPSDRFSAERTGGSVSTLTIQRTQQEDSAVYLCASSPSGKSTDTQYFGPGTRLTVL.

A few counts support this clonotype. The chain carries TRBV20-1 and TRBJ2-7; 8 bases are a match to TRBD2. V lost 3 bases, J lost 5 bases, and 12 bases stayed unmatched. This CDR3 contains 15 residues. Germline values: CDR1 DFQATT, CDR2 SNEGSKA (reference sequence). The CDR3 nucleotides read TGCAGTGCTAGGGGGCCGCGAGCGGGGGAGGACGAGCAGTACTTC. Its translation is CSARGPRAGEDEQYF.

The CDR3 DNA reads TGTGCCACCAGCACACCCCAGACTAGCGGGAGGTTAGGAGACCACAATGAGCAGTTCTTC. Protein: CATSTPQTSGRLGDHNEQFF. The chain recombines TRBV15 with TRBJ2-1, with TRBD2 matching over 13 bases. J lost 5 bases, V lost 4 bases, and 17 bases had no gene match. Looked up from germline, CDR1 is LNHNV and CDR2 is YYDKDF (reference sequence). This CDR3 region has 20 residues.

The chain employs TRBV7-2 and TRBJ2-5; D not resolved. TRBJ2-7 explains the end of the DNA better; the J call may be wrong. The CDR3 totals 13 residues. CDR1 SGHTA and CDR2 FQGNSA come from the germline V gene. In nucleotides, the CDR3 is TGTGCCAGCAGCCGCATAGGACGGGACGAGCAGTACTTC. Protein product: CASSRIGRDEQYF.

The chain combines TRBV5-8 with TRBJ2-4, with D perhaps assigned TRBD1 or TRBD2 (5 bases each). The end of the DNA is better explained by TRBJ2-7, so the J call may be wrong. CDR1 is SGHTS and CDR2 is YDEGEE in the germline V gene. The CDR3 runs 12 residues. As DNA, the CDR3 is TGTGCCACCTCACAGGAGGTGGACGAGCAGTACTTC. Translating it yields CATSQEVDEQYF.

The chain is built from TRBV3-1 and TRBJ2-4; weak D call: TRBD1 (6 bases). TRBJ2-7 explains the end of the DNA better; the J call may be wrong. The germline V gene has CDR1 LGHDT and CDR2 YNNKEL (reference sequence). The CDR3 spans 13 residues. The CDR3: CASSLGHIYEQYF. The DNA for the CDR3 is TGTGCCAGCAGCCTGGGACATATCTACGAGCAGTACTTC.

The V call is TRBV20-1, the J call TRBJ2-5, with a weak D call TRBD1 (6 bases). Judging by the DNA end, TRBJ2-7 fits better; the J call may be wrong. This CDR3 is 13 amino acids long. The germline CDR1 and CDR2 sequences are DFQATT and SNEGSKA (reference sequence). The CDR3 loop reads CSARDRDRYEQYF. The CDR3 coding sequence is TGCAGTGCTAGGGACCGAGACAGGTACGAGCAGTACTTC.

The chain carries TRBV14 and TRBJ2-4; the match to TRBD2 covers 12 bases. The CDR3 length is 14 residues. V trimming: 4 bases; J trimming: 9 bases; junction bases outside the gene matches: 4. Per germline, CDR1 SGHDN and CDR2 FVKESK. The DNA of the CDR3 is TGTGCCAGCAGCCTGACTAGCGGGAGAACCATTCAGTACTTC. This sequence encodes CASSLTSGRTIQYF. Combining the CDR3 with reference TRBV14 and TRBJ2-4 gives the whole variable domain EAGVTQFPSHSVIEKGQTVTLRCDPISGHDNLYWYRRVMGKEIKFLLHFVKESKQDESGMPNNRFLAERTGGTYSTLKVQPAELEDSGVYFCASSLTSGRTIQYFGAGTRLSVL.

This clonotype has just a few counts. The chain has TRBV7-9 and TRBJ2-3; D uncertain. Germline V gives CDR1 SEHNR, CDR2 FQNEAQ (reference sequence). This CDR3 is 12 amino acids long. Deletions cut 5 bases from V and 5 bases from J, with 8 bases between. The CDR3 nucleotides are TGTGCCAGCAGCCGCCCGTTAGATACGCAGTATTTT. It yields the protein CASSRPLDTQYF.

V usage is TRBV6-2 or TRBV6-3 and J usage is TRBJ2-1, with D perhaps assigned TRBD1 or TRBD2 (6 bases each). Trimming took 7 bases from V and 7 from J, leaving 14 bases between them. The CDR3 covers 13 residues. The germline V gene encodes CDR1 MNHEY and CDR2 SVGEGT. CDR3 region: CASIQRGENEQFF. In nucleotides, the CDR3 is TGTGCCAGCATCCAAAGGGGGGAGAATGAGCAGTTCTTC.

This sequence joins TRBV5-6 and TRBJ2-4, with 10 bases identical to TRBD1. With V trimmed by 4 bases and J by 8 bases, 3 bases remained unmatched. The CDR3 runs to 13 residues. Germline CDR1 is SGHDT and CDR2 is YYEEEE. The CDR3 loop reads CASSIGTGDIQYF. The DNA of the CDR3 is TGTGCCAGCAGCATTGGGACAGGGGACATTCAGTACTTC.

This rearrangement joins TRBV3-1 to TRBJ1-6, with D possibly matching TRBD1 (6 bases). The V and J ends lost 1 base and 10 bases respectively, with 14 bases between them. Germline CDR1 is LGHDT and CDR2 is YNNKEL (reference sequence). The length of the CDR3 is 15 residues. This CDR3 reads CASSQVRGRGSPLHF. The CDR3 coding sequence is TGTGCCAGCAGCCAAGTGCGGGGGCGAGGATCACCCCTCCACTTT.

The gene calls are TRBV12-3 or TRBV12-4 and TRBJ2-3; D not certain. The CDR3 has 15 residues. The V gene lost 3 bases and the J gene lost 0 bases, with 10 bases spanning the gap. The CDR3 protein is CASSFLAPSTDTQYF. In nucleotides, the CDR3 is TGTGCCAGCAGTTTTTTAGCCCCGAGCACAGATACGCAGTATTTT.

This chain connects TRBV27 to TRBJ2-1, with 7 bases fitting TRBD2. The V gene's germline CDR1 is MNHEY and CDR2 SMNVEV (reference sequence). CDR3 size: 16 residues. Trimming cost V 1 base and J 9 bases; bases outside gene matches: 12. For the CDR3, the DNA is TGTGCCAGCAGTTTATGGGGGGGTCCGGTGTTTACTGAGCAGTTCTTC. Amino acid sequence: CASSLWGGPVFTEQFF.

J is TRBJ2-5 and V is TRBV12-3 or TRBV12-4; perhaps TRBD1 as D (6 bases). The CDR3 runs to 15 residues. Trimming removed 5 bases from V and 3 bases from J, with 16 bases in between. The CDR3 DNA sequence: TGTGCCAGCAGTCGCCTTGAGACAGGCGAAGAGACCCAGTACTTC. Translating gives CASSRLETGEETQYF.

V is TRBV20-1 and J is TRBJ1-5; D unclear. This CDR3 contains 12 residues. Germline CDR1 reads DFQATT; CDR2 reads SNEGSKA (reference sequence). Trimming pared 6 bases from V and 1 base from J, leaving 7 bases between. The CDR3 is CSAAESNQPQHF. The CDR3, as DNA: TGCAGTGCAGCGGAGAGCAATCAGCCCCAGCATTTT.

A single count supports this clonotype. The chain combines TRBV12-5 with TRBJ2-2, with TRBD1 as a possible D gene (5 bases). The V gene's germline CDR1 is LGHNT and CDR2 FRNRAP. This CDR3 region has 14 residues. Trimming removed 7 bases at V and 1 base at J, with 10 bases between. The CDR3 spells CASEARVNTGELFF. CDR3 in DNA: TGTGCTAGTGAGGCCAGGGTGAACACCGGGGAGCTGTTTTTT.

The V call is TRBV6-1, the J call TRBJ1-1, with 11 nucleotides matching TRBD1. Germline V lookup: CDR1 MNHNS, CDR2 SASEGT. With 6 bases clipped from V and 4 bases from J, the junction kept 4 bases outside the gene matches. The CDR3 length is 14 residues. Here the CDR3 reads CASRGQGASTEAFF. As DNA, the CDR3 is TGTGCCAGCAGAGGACAGGGGGCGTCCACTGAAGCTTTCTTT.

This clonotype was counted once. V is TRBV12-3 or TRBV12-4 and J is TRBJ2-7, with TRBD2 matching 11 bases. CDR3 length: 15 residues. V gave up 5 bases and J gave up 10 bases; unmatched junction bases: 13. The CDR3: CASSTGTSGSTAQYF. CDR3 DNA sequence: TGTGCCAGCAGTACCGGGACTAGCGGCTCGACGGCCCAGTACTTC.

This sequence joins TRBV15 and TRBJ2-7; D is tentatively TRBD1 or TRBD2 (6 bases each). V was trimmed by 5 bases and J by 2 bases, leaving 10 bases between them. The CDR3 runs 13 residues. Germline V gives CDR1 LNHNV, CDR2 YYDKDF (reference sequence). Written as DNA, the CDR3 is TGTGCCACCAGCCTGGGGGGCACCTACGAGCAGTACTTC. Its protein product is CATSLGGTYEQYF.